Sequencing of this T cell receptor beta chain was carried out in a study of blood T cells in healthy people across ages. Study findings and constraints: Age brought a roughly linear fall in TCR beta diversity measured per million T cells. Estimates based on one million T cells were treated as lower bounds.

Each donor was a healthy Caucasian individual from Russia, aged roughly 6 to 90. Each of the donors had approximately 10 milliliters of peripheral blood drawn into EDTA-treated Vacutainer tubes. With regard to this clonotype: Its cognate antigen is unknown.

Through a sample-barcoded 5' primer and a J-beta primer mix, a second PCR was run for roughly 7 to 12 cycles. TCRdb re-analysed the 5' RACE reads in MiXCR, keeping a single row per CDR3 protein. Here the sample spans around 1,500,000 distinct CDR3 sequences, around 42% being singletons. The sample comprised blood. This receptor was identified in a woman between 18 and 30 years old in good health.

The CDR3 region is CSAWTGQYGYTF. The CDR3 DNA sequence: TGCAGTGCTTGGACAGGGCAGTATGGCTACACCTTC. The chain combines TRBV20-1 with TRBJ1-2; 8 nucleotides match TRBD1. Germline CDR1 and CDR2: DFQATT and SNEGSKA (reference sequence). CDR3 length: 12 residues. Unmatched junction bases numbered 4, after V lost 5 bases and J lost 5 bases.